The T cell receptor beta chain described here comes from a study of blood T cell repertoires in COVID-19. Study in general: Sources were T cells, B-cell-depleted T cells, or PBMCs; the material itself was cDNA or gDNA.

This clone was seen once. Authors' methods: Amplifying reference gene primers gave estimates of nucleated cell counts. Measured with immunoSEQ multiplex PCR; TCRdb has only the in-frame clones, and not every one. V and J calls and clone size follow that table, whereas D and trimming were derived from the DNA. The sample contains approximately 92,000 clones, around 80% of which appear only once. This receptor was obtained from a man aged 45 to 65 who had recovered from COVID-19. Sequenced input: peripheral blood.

The CDR3 DNA reads TGTGCCAGCAGCCAACCGGGACAAAAAAATGAGCAGTTCTTC. As protein: CASSQPGQKNEQFF. This chain links TRBV3-1 (or the pseudogene TRBV3-2) with TRBJ2-1; D is perhaps TRBD1 (6 bases). Per germline, CDR1 LGHDT and CDR2 YNNKEL (reference sequence). V was cut by 2 bases and J by 7 bases, with 12 bases left in between. The CDR3 contains 14 residues.